The 31 T cell receptor beta chains below were found in one sample sequenced in a study of blood T cell repertoires in COVID-19. Clones were sequenced by immunoSEQ multiplex PCR, and TCRdb holds only the in-frame ones, with some missing. The sample holds 110,000 to 150,000 clones, more than 75% seen once. What was sequenced was PBMCs or T cells enriched from blood (not recorded which). All receptors derive from a woman between 50 and 59 years old who had recovered from COVID-19.

The table lists this clone with a few counts. This chain connects TRBV7-2 to TRBJ2-7, with D possibly TRBD1 on 6 matching bases. Germline lookup yields CDR1 SGHTA and CDR2 FQGNSA. The germline V and J ends were trimmed by 6 bases and 5 bases, with 14 bases remaining between them. The CDR3 consists of 13 residues. CDR3 region: CASSIQGGDEQYV. In DNA, the CDR3 is TGTGCCAGCAGTATACAGGGCGGCGACGAGCAGTACGTC.

This clone was seen just once. The rearrangement links TRBV19 to TRBJ2-6, with TRBD1 identical over 10 bases. V lost 6 bases to trimming and J lost 0 bases; unmatched junction nucleotides: 5. CDR1 and CDR2 (germline): LNHDA, SQIVND (reference sequence). This CDR3 contains 17 residues. The CDR3 region has the DNA TGTGCCAGTAGGGCCCGGACAGGGGGCTCTGGGGCCAACGTCCTGACTTTC. Protein product: CASRARTGGSGANVLTF.

J is TRBJ2-1 and V is TRBV6-5; 10 nucleotides line up with TRBD1. The CDR3 length is 14 residues. Germline CDR1 is MNHEY and CDR2 is SVGAGI. V trimming: 4 bases; J trimming: 3 bases; junction bases outside the gene matches: 0. CDR3 region: CASSWTGGYNEQFF. The CDR3 DNA follows: TGTGCCAGCAGTTGGACAGGGGGCTACAATGAGCAGTTCTTC.

This chain links TRBV28 with TRBJ1-2; 8 bases align to TRBD1. In germline, CDR1 is MDHEN, CDR2 SYDVKM. The CDR3 runs 13 residues. The V segment lost 4 bases and the J segment 6 bases; nucleotides outside the gene matches: 4. The CDR3 loop is CASSSLRGHGYTF. The DNA for the CDR3 is TGTGCCAGCAGTTCACTCAGGGGGCATGGCTACACCTTC.

The chain has TRBV19 and TRBJ2-1; TRBD1 agrees at 8 bases. Germline CDR1 LNHDA, CDR2 SQIVND (reference sequence). V was pared by 7 bases and J by 10 bases, with 15 bases of the junction left unmatched. This CDR3 has 15 residues. The CDR3: CASNPSTGAPREQFF. CDR3 nucleotide sequence: TGTGCCAGTAACCCCTCGACAGGGGCCCCCCGGGAGCAGTTCTTC. Looking up the rest from reference TRBV19 and TRBJ2-1 gives the full variable domain: DGGITQSPKYLFRKEGQNVTLSCEQNLNHDAMYWYRQDPGQGLRLIYYSQIVNDFQKGDIAEGYSVSREKKESFPLTVTSAQKNPTAFYLCASNPSTGAPREQFFGPGTRLTVL.

The chain uses TRBV7-8 and TRBJ2-4; 9 bases line up with TRBD1. Losses at the gene ends were 5 bases for V and 12 bases for J; bases not matched to a gene: 5. The CDR3 contains 12 residues. The V gene's germline CDR1 is SGHVS and CDR2 FQNEAQ. CDR3 loop: CASSIRDRDQYF. The CDR3 DNA sequence: TGTGCCAGCAGCATCCGGGACAGGGATCAGTACTTC.

This chain links TRBV3-1 (or the pseudogene TRBV3-2) with TRBJ2-6, with D possibly TRBD1 on 6 matching bases. This CDR3 region has 15 residues. V shed 5 bases and J shed 4 bases, with 12 bases lying between them. Germline V gives CDR1 LGHDT, CDR2 YNNKEL (reference sequence). CDR3 nucleotide sequence: TGTGCCAGCAGCTTAGGGGGTGAGGGGGCCAACGTCCTGACTTTC. It is translated as CASSLGGEGANVLTF.

This rearrangement joins TRBV6-5 to TRBJ2-7; 10 bases line up with TRBD1. Germline V gene sequence: CDR1 MNHEY, CDR2 SVGAGI. The CDR3 contains 15 residues. J gave up 4 bases and V 0 bases, and 3 bases lay outside the gene matches. DNA of the CDR3: TGTGCCAGCAGTTACTCGGGACAGGGGAGGTACGAGCAGTACGTC. This gives the protein CASSYSGQGRYEQYV.

The count of this clone is one. The CDR3 coding sequence is TGTGCCAGCAGCAGGGACAGTGTTTTTTACTTC. This codes for CASSRDSVFYF. The chain combines TRBV6-5 with TRBJ2-4; 7 bases line up with TRBD1. Germline assignment: CDR1 MNHEY and CDR2 SVGAGI. This CDR3 spans 11 amino acids. Trimming cost V 6 bases and J 16 bases; bases outside gene matches: 9.

This clone appeared a few times. The J gene is TRBJ1-2, the V gene TRBV7-8; maybe TRBD1 (6 bases). Germline V gene sequence: CDR1 SGHVS, CDR2 FQNEAQ. CDR3 length equals 16 residues. V was clipped by 5 bases and J by 2 bases, with 18 bases between them. In DNA, the CDR3 is TGTGCCAGCAGCCCCGAACCTGGGACATCCAACTATGGCTACACCTTC. As protein: CASSPEPGTSNYGYTF.

This clone has more than one count but fewer than ten. V and J are TRBV2 and TRBJ1-5, with D maybe TRBD1 (6 bases). The ends were cut back, 9 bases at V and 9 bases at J, with 18 bases in the middle. Germline CDR1 SNHLY, CDR2 FYNNEI. The CDR3 has 13 residues. This chain's CDR3 is CASDRAGEWPQHF. As DNA, the CDR3 is TGTGCCAGTGATAGGGCAGGGGAATGGCCCCAGCATTTT.

The V gene is TRBV27, the J gene TRBJ1-1; 8 bases line up with TRBD1. The germline V gene has CDR1 MNHEY and CDR2 SMNVEV (reference sequence). The CDR3 runs to 15 residues. V dropped 5 bases and J dropped 1; count of bases not matched to a gene: 6. CDR3 bases: TGTGCCAGCAGTACGCGGACAGGGAAGAACACTGAAGCTTTCTTT. Translating it yields CASSTRTGKNTEAFF.

J is TRBJ1-4 and V is TRBV2; 9 nucleotides line up with TRBD1. The germline CDR1 and CDR2 sequences are SNHLY and FYNNEI. Trimming at V came to 5 bases and at J to 10 bases, leaving 8 bases not matched to a gene. The CDR3 is 14 amino acids. In DNA, the CDR3 is TGTGCCAGCAGTCAAACAGGGGGCCTAGGAAAACTGTTTTTT. Protein: CASSQTGGLGKLFF.

The genes are TRBV6-1 and TRBJ2-5; D is perhaps TRBD2 (7 bases). The CDR3 is 12 residues long. Trimming removed 5 bases at V and 8 bases at J, with 12 bases between. Germline loops: CDR1 MNHNS, CDR2 SASEGT. The DNA of the CDR3 is TGTGCCAGCAGTCAGGGAGGGGGAACCCAGTACTTC. Translating it yields CASSQGGGTQYF.

J is TRBJ2-5 and V is TRBV5-1; 7 bases line up with TRBD2. Germline CDR1 reads SGHRS; CDR2 reads YFSETQ. This CDR3 has 15 amino acids. J gave up 6 bases and V 0 bases, and 8 bases lay outside the gene matches. Written as DNA, the CDR3 is TGCGCCAGCAGCTTGGTAGGACTAGAGCGCAAGACCCAGTACTTC. It translates to CASSLVGLERKTQYF.

CDR3 DNA sequence: TGTGCCTGGAGTACTCCCAGGAGGGTGATTGGCTACACCTTC. Its protein product is CAWSTPRRVIGYTF. The chain is built from TRBV30 and TRBJ1-2; D remains ambiguous. Trimming removed 2 bases from V and 7 bases from J, with 17 bases in between. This CDR3 contains 14 residues. Germline V gene data show CDR1 as GTSNPN and CDR2 as SVGIG (reference sequence).

Only one count was recorded for this clone. The chain links TRBV6-1 to TRBJ1-2, with D maybe TRBD1 (5 bases). Germline CDR1 and CDR2: MNHNS and SASEGT. CDR3 length equals 13 residues. The ends were cut back, 3 bases at V and 2 bases at J, with 7 bases in the middle. This chain's CDR3 is CASSERQNYGYTF. CDR3 in DNA: TGTGCCAGCAGTGAGCGACAGAACTATGGCTACACCTTC.

The chain links TRBV7-9 to TRBJ1-6, with no clear D. This CDR3 region has 13 residues. With 1 base removed from V and 11 bases from J, the gap between germline ends came to 9 bases. Per the germline V gene, CDR1 is SEHNR and CDR2 is FQNEAQ (reference sequence). CDR3 sequence: CASSLDSAAPLHF. As DNA, the CDR3 is TGTGCCAGCAGCTTAGATTCAGCGGCACCCCTCCACTTT.

The chain employs TRBV3-1 (or the pseudogene TRBV3-2) and TRBJ2-6; 8 bases fit TRBD1. Germline CDR1 and CDR2: LGHDT and YNNKEL (reference sequence). With V trimmed by 4 bases and J by 0 bases, 8 bases remained unmatched. This CDR3 contains 18 residues. This chain's CDR3 is CASSLSGTGFSGANVLTF. CDR3 sequence (DNA): TGTGCCAGCAGCCTTTCCGGGACAGGATTCTCTGGGGCCAACGTCCTGACTTTC.

V and J are TRBV5-1 and TRBJ2-3, with D unresolved. V shed 0 bases and J shed 2 bases, with 10 bases lying between them. The length of the CDR3 is 15 residues. Germline V lookup: CDR1 SGHRS, CDR2 YFSETQ. DNA for the CDR3: TGCGCCAGCAGCTTGGTTGAGGCCACCACAGATACGCAGTATTTT. Translation: CASSLVEATTDTQYF. Supplemented by reference TRBV5-1 and TRBJ2-3, the full variable domain reads KAGVTQTPRYLIKTRGQQVTLSCSPISGHRSVSWYQQTPGQGLQFLFEYFSETQRNKGNFPGRFSGRQFSNSRSEMNVSTLELGDSALYLCASSLVEATTDTQYFGPGTRLTVL.

The V gene is TRBV4-2, the J gene TRBJ1-1, with D perhaps matching TRBD1 (6 bases). Germline V gene data show CDR1 as LGHNA and CDR2 as YNFKEQ. CDR3 size: 15 residues. Trimming left V 4 bases short and J 6 bases short, with 18 bases between. The CDR3 loop is CASSRTIQGIAEAFF. CDR3 DNA sequence: TGTGCCAGCAGCCGAACCATACAGGGAATCGCTGAAGCTTTCTTT.

The gene calls are TRBV29-1 and TRBJ1-1; 7 nucleotides match TRBD1. Germline assignment: CDR1 SQVTM and CDR2 ANQGSEA. The CDR3 covers 11 residues. The CDR3 DNA is TGCAAGGGACAGTCGAACACTGAAGCTTTCTTT. Translating gives CKGQSNTEAFF.

The chain carries TRBV6-5 and TRBJ2-7; TRBD1 matches at 11 bases. With V trimmed by 3 bases and J by 9 bases, 10 bases remained unmatched. The CDR3 contains 15 residues. The germline CDR1 and CDR2 sequences are MNHEY and SVGAGI. CDR3 bases: TGTGCCAGCAGTTATCGGTTAGGACAGGGGGCCGTGCAGTACTTC. It translates to CASSYRLGQGAVQYF.

The chain links TRBV18 to TRBJ1-1; 9 bases fit TRBD1. Germline CDR1 and CDR2: KGHSH and LQKENI. This CDR3 comprises 17 residues. Trimming removed 1 base from V and 3 bases from J; junction bases left unmatched: 9. The CDR3 sequence is CASSPQLYRGRDTEAFF. The CDR3, as DNA: TGTGCCAGCTCACCACAACTTTACAGGGGGCGAGACACTGAAGCTTTCTTT.

Regarding this clone: This same CDR3 is encoded by further DNA sequences in the sample. The chain joins TRBV28 to TRBJ2-2; 7 positions agree with TRBD2. The CDR3 contains 15 residues. Germline V gene sequence: CDR1 MDHEN, CDR2 SYDVKM. After removal of 3 bases from V and 2 bases from J, the junction contained 3 bases not matched to a gene. The CDR3 reads CASSLSGANTGELFF. CDR3 sequence (DNA): TGTGCCAGCAGTTTGAGCGGGGCCAACACCGGGGAGCTGTTTTTT.

For the CDR3, the DNA is TGTGCCTGGAGTGTACCCCCTCGGGTACTAGGTTATAATTCACCCCTCCACTTT. Encoded protein: CAWSVPPRVLGYNSPLHF. V usage is TRBV30 and J usage is TRBJ1-6; no clear D gene. Germline values: CDR1 GTSNPN, CDR2 SVGIG (reference sequence). This CDR3 is 18 amino acids long. Trimming removed 0 bases at V and 4 bases at J, with 19 bases between.

The chain is built from TRBV7-2 and TRBJ1-2; D not certain. CDR1 is SGHTA, CDR2 FQGNSA, per germline. The CDR3 contains 14 residues. Deletions cut 5 bases from V and 4 bases from J, with 14 bases between. DNA for the CDR3: TGTGCCAGCAGCCCCAGAGGGCAGACCTATGGCTACACCTTC. Its protein product is CASSPRGQTYGYTF.

This clone was counted only a few times. The J gene is TRBJ1-2, the V gene TRBV6-5, with a possible D match to TRBD1 (5 bases). The CDR3 has 13 residues. Between the trimmed V and J ends, which lost 2 bases and 4 bases, there was a span of 8 bases. Germline CDR1 MNHEY, CDR2 SVGAGI. CDR3 residues: CASSYGGGYGYTF. Written as DNA, the CDR3 is TGTGCCAGCAGTTACGGGGGGGGCTATGGCTACACCTTC.

The chain uses TRBV5-5 and TRBJ1-5, with D unresolved. CDR1 is SGHKS, CDR2 YYEKEE, per germline (reference sequence). The CDR3 has 16 residues. V lost 4 bases, J lost 0 bases, and 14 bases lay in between. For the CDR3, the DNA is TGTGCCAGCAGCCCTCGTGGAGGGATTAGCAATCAGCCCCAGCATTTT. It encodes CASSPRGGISNQPQHF.

This rearrangement joins TRBV19 to TRBJ2-3, with D tentatively TRBD1 (5 bases). This CDR3 is 15 amino acids long. V was clipped by 0 bases and J by 0 bases, with 7 bases between them. Germline V lookup: CDR1 LNHDA, CDR2 SQIVND (reference sequence). The CDR3 region is CASSIEQVSTDTQYF. The DNA for the CDR3 is TGTGCCAGTAGTATAGAACAGGTAAGCACAGATACGCAGTATTTT.

The chain uses TRBV19 and TRBJ1-2, with 9 positions matching TRBD1. The CDR3 is 16 amino acids. Trimming cost V 6 bases and J 1 base; bases outside gene matches: 9. Germline CDR1 is LNHDA and CDR2 is SQIVND (reference sequence). CDR3 DNA sequence: TGTGCCAGTAGGAAGGACAGGGGTTCGGGTAACTATGGCTACACCTTC. It is translated as CASRKDRGSGNYGYTF.